This TCR beta chain was captured in a study of blood T cell repertoires in COVID-19. Whole-study context: Sites in the United States, Italy and Spain provided acute and convalescent COVID-19 samples. PBMCs, B-cell-depleted T cells, or T cells provided the cDNA or gDNA that made up the material.

In the original analysis: From reference gene primer amplification, estimates of nucleated cell counts were derived. Using immunoSEQ multiplex PCR, the repertoire was profiled, and TCRdb retains in-frame clones only, with some absent. D and trimming were read from the DNA, whereas the V and J calls and clone size are those reported in that table. This table holds 100,000 to 150,000 clones, 88% found once. With 6 bases clipped from V and 5 bases from J, the junction kept 7 bases outside the gene matches. Germline V gene data show CDR1 as MDHEN and CDR2 as SYDVKM. CDR3 length: 17 residues. The specimen sequenced was peripheral blood. V is TRBV28 and J is TRBJ2-1; 16 nucleotides align to TRBD2. The TCR comes from a man in his 70s with active COVID-19. DNA for the CDR3: TGTGCCAGCAGCCCTGGGGGACTAGCGGGAGGGAACAATGAGCAGTTCTTC. Translated: CASSPGGLAGGNNEQFF. Full variable domain (rest looked up from reference TRBV28 and TRBJ2-1): DVKVTQSSRYLVKRTGEKVFLECVQDMDHENMFWYRQDPGLGLRLIYFSYDVKMKEKGDIPEGYSVSREKKERFSLILESASTNQTSMYLCASSPGGLAGGNNEQFFGPGTRLTVL.